This T cell receptor beta chain stems from a study of beta chain features in type 1 diabetes. The V and J ends lost 4 bases and 5 bases, in that order; junction bases with no gene match: 10. The germline V gene has CDR1 SGDLS and CDR2 YYNGEE. The CDR3 runs 15 residues. Study findings and constraints: A potential PCR bias toward shorter templates would be equal in patient and control samples.

In the case of this clone: Its cognate antigen is unknown.

Since all of the isolated RNA was reverse transcribed, expressed TCRB transcripts were what got sequenced. Method: immunoSEQ multiplex PCR; TCRdb's copy keeps in-frame clones and lacks some. The sample carries over 500,000 clones, roughly a sixth recorded once. The source of this sequence is a man between 18 and 29 years old in good health. Sequencing input: naive CD4+ T cells from blood. The J gene is TRBJ2-7, the V gene TRBV9; 9 nucleotides match TRBD1. CDR3 DNA: TGTGCCAGCAGCCAGGGGAGGACAGGGGCCCACGAGCAGTACTTC. It yields the protein CASSQGRTGAHEQYF.